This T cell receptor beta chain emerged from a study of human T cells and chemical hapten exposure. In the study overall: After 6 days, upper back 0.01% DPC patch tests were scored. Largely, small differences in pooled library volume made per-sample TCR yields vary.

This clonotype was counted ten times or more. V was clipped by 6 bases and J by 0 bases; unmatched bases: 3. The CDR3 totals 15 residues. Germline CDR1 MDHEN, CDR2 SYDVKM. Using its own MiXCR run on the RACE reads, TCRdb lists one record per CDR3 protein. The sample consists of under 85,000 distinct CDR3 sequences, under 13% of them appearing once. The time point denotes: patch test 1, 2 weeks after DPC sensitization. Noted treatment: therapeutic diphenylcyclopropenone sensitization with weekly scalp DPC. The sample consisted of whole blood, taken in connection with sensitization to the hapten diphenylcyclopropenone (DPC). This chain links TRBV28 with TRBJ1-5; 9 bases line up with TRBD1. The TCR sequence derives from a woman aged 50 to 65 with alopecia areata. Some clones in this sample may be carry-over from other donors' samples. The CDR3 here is CASRQTGGSNQPQHF. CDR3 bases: TGTGCCAGCAGACAGACAGGGGGTAGCAATCAGCCCCAGCATTTT.